One sample yielded the 30 T cell receptor beta chains listed below, sequenced in a study of molecular identifiers for immune sequencing clone quantification listed by TCRdb under 2018. The library was prepared using PCR. Sequenced on a NextSeq 500. The raw public reads went through TCRdb reprocessing: fastp at Q25, MiXCR clone calling, in-frame beta chains kept. Rows with a matching CDR3 protein are joined into one entry that keeps the most common DNA and genes. The sample yields 85,000 to 120,000 distinct CDR3 sequences; 30% to 45% were counted once. The top ten clones comprise 9% to 10% of the sample. What was sequenced was naive CD8+ T cells from blood, with Jurkat cell RNA spiked in. The sample's cell subset or site label is to be understood as: FACS-sorted CD8+CD4-CCR7+CD45RA+ naive T cells. The source of these receptors is a human donor in good health. Some libraries in this study had Jurkat cell RNA spiked in.

This clonotype showed up just a few times. The genes are TRBV9 and TRBJ2-3, with 8 bases aligning to TRBD2. The CDR3 runs 18 residues. Per germline, CDR1 SGDLS and CDR2 YYNGEE. V gave up 5 bases and J gave up 2 bases; unmatched junction bases: 16. This chain's CDR3 is CASSPGTSASGYTDTQYF. CDR3 DNA: TGTGCCAGCAGTCCCGGGACCTCAGCTAGCGGGTACACAGATACGCAGTATTTT.

This clonotype has only a few counts. V and J are TRBV9 and TRBJ2-1, with D uncertain. The CDR3 runs to 11 residues. Germline CDR1 reads SGDLS; CDR2 reads YYNGEE. The V and J ends lost 3 bases and 5 bases respectively, with 3 bases between them. The CDR3 region has the DNA TGTGCCAGCAGCGCTGACAATGAGCAGTTCTTC. It codes for CASSADNEQFF.

The chain is built from TRBV20-1 and TRBJ2-5; TRBD2 is a possible D gene (6 bases). V lost 0 bases and J 1 base, leaving 12 bases between the germline ends. The CDR3 is 15 residues long. Germline lookup yields CDR1 DFQATT and CDR2 SNEGSKA (reference sequence). In DNA, the CDR3 is TGCAGTGCTAGAGATCTCACTAGCCTCCAAGAGACCCAGTACTTC. As protein: CSARDLTSLQETQYF.

As for this clonotype: A much larger clone lies one base from this, so it may be a read error. The conserved phenylalanine or tryptophan normally closing the CDR3 is absent here, so this likely arose from a read error. The chain carries TRBV28 and TRBJ1-6; 11 bases are shared with TRBD1. The CDR3 consists of 16 residues. Unmatched junction bases numbered 5, after V lost 2 bases and J lost 8 bases. CDR1 MDHEN and CDR2 SYDVKM come from the germline V gene. CDR3 sequence: CASSLIRTGGYSPLHL. The CDR3 DNA sequence: TGTGCCAGCAGTTTAATTCGGACAGGGGGCTATTCACCCCTCCACCTT.

This clonotype was found many times. The chain has TRBV27 and TRBJ1-2, with unresolved D. V dropped 3 bases and J dropped 7 bases, with 9 bases sitting between them. CDR1 and CDR2 (germline): MNHEY, SMNVEV (reference sequence). This CDR3 is 12 amino acids long. CDR3 coding DNA: TGTGCCAGCAGTTTTGATGGGGTTGGCTACACCTTC. Its protein product is CASSFDGVGYTF.

V is TRBV5-1 and J is TRBJ1-1; no clear D gene. With 0 bases removed from V and 8 bases from J, the gap between germline ends came to 5 bases. The germline V gene has CDR1 SGHRS and CDR2 YFSETQ. This CDR3 comprises 11 residues. CDR3 amino acids: CASSLGLEAFF. The DNA for the CDR3 is TGCGCCAGCAGCTTGGGGTTGGAAGCTTTCTTT. The full variable domain, with the rest looked up from reference TRBV5-1 and TRBJ1-1, is KAGVTQTPRYLIKTRGQQVTLSCSPISGHRSVSWYQQTPGQGLQFLFEYFSETQRNKGNFPGRFSGRQFSNSRSEMNVSTLELGDSALYLCASSLGLEAFFGQGTRLTVV.

J is TRBJ2-5 and V is TRBV7-8, with TRBD2 matching 10 bases. J lost 2 bases, V lost 3 bases, and 6 bases had no gene match. CDR3 size: 16 residues. From germline, CDR1 is SGHVS and CDR2 FQNEAQ. The CDR3 region is CASSFLAGVRQETQYF. CDR3 DNA: TGTGCCAGCAGCTTCCTAGCGGGAGTCCGGCAAGAGACCCAGTACTTC.

The table lists this clonotype with a few counts. The genes are TRBV6-5 and TRBJ2-5; perhaps TRBD1 as D (6 bases). Germline values: CDR1 MNHEY, CDR2 SVGAGI. With 1 base removed from V and 1 base from J, the gap between germline ends came to 10 bases. CDR3 length: 15 amino acids. CDR3 nucleotides: TGTGCCAGCAGTTACTACCAGGGGATCCAAGAGACCCAGTACTTC. Protein product: CASSYYQGIQETQYF.

This rearrangement joins TRBV7-6 to TRBJ2-7, with 9 bases identical to TRBD1. CDR3 length equals 16 residues. J was trimmed by 5 bases and V by 5 bases; bases with no gene match: 13. Germline V gene lookup returns CDR1 SGHVS and CDR2 FNYEAQ. CDR3 loop: CASSISVQGASDEQYF. The CDR3 DNA follows: TGTGCCAGCAGCATATCCGTACAGGGGGCGAGCGACGAGCAGTACTTC.

The V and J genes are TRBV11-2 and TRBJ2-1; 11 bases map to TRBD2. The V gene's germline CDR1 is SGHAT and CDR2 FQNNGV. V lost 5 bases, J lost 0 bases, and 6 bases stayed unmatched. This CDR3 region has 17 residues. CDR3 nucleotide sequence: TGTGCCAGCAGCCCTCGGACTAGCGGGTCCTCCTACAATGAGCAGTTCTTC. Its translation is CASSPRTSGSSYNEQFF.

The chain joins TRBV28 to TRBJ2-5; no reliable D call. The CDR3 runs to 15 residues. Germline CDR1 reads MDHEN; CDR2 reads SYDVKM. Trimming took 7 bases from V and 0 from J, leaving 15 bases between them. The CDR3 DNA sequence: TGTGCCAGCATGCGCCACGGTGGTTACCAAGAGACCCAGTACTTC. Amino acid sequence: CASMRHGGYQETQYF.

This clonotype was counted between two and nine times. This chain uses TRBV3-1 with TRBJ2-1, with unresolved D. V was trimmed by 1 base and J by 10 bases, leaving 11 bases between them. The CDR3 loop spans 13 amino acids. The germline CDR1 and CDR2 sequences are LGHDT and YNNKEL (reference sequence). The chain's CDR3 is CASSQGVSTEQFF. CDR3 nucleotide sequence: TGTGCCAGCAGCCAAGGAGTCTCCACAGAGCAGTTCTTC.

This rearrangement joins TRBV9 to TRBJ2-2, with D tentatively TRBD2 (6 bases). Germline V gene lookup returns CDR1 SGDLS and CDR2 YYNGEE. The CDR3 is 16 residues long. V was clipped by 3 bases and J by 8 bases, with 20 bases between them. In nucleotides, the CDR3 is TGTGCCAGCAGCGGTAGAGGCGGACGGGAGTGGGGGGAGCTGTTTTTT. Translation gives CASSGRGGREWGELFF.

The rearrangement links TRBV6-5 to TRBJ1-4, with TRBD1 matching over 8 bases. V shed 5 bases and J 10 bases; nucleotides not matched to a gene: 9. Germline V gene data show CDR1 as MNHEY and CDR2 as SVGAGI. The CDR3 runs to 14 residues. CDR3 amino acids: CASSVDRGQAKLFF. The CDR3 DNA reads TGTGCCAGCAGTGTCGACAGGGGCCAGGCAAAACTGTTTTTT.

This clonotype was detected only a few times. The chain recombines TRBV7-6 with TRBJ2-6, with a tentative D call TRBD2 (6 bases). There are 15 residues in the CDR3. Deletions cut 2 bases from V and 3 bases from J, with 8 bases between. Germline lookup yields CDR1 SGHVS and CDR2 FNYEAQ. CDR3 in amino acids: CASSLWGGGANVLTF. CDR3 DNA: TGTGCCAGCAGCTTATGGGGAGGTGGGGCCAACGTCCTGACTTTC.

This clonotype was found a few times. J is TRBJ1-1 and V is TRBV25-1, with D uncertain. The CDR3 loop spans 12 amino acids. Germline assignment: CDR1 MGHDK and CDR2 SYGVNS. Trimming removed 4 bases from V and 11 bases from J, with 14 bases in between. CDR3 coding DNA: TGTGCCAGCAGTGCGCCCGGAGGGATTGCTTTCTTT. Encoded protein: CASSAPGGIAFF.

This clonotype was observed a handful of times. In this CDR3 the conserved last residue, phenylalanine or tryptophan, is missing, so a read error is likely. V and J are TRBV4-1 and TRBJ1-1; D is undetermined. The CDR3 loop spans 13 amino acids. Trimming removed 0 bases at V and 7 bases at J, with 9 bases between. Per the germline V gene, CDR1 is MGHRA and CDR2 is YSYEKL. The CDR3 loop is CASSQEGRVEAFI. The CDR3 DNA is TGCGCCAGCAGCCAAGAGGGGAGAGTTGAAGCTTTCATT.

The rearrangement uses TRBV4-1 and TRBJ1-1; D possibly corresponds to TRBD1 (6 bases). V was trimmed by 2 bases and J by 11 bases, leaving 18 bases between them. The germline CDR1 and CDR2 sequences are MGHRA and YSYEKL. CDR3 length: 14 amino acids. The CDR3 bases are TGCGCCAGCAGCCAAACCGCCGGACAGTCTGGGGCTTTCTTT. This codes for CASSQTAGQSGAFF.

As to this clonotype: This may be a read error, as it is one base from a much larger clone. Without the conserved terminal phenylalanine or tryptophan, this CDR3 likely stems from a read error. The V call is TRBV13, the J call TRBJ2-7, with TRBD1 identical over 8 bases. The CDR3 consists of 15 residues. V dropped 0 bases and J dropped 2; count of bases not matched to a gene: 3. The germline V gene encodes CDR1 PRHDT and CDR2 FYEKMQ (reference sequence). For the CDR3, the DNA is TGTGCCAGCAGCTTAGGCCCAGGGGGCACCTACGAGCAGTACATC. This codes for CASSLGPGGTYEQYI.

The chain is built from TRBV6-1 and TRBJ2-2; D is perhaps TRBD1 or TRBD2 (6 bases each). Germline V gene data show CDR1 as MNHNS and CDR2 as SASEGT. This CDR3 is built from 16 residues. V was trimmed by 4 bases and J by 0 bases, leaving 12 bases between them. The CDR3 bases are TGTGCCAGCAGTGCGAAAAGGGGGGCGAACACCGGGGAGCTGTTTTTT. Its translation is CASSAKRGANTGELFF.

The genes are TRBV6-2 or TRBV6-3 and TRBJ1-1; 8 bases are shared with TRBD1. With V trimmed by 4 bases and J by 0 bases, 13 bases remained unmatched. Germline CDR1 is MNHEY and CDR2 is SVGEGT. The CDR3 runs to 18 residues. The CDR3: CASSFSTLSGQVNTEAFF. The CDR3 nucleotides are TGTGCCAGCAGTTTTTCGACGCTTTCGGGACAGGTGAACACTGAAGCTTTCTTT.

About this clonotype itself: As the CDR3 is not closed by the conserved phenylalanine or tryptophan, this likely results from a read error. The chain combines TRBV4-3 with TRBJ1-1; D is uncertain. This CDR3 is 15 amino acids long. Between the trimmed V and J ends, which lost 5 bases and 0 bases, there was a span of 13 bases. In germline, CDR1 is LGHNA, CDR2 YSLEER. The CDR3 DNA reads as TGCGCCAGCAGCAAACACCTACTTATGAACACTGAAGCTTTCATT. Translated, it gives CASSKHLLMNTEAFI.

This rearrangement joins TRBV4-3 to TRBJ2-3, with a weak D call TRBD1 (6 bases). The CDR3 loop spans 14 amino acids. V shed 7 bases and J shed 3 bases, with 14 bases lying between them. Per germline, CDR1 LGHNA and CDR2 YSLEER. The CDR3 region is CASTPGALTDTQYF. CDR3 coding DNA: TGCGCCAGCACCCCAGGGGCGCTTACAGATACGCAGTATTTT.

The table lists this clonotype with a few counts. V and J are TRBV6-1 and TRBJ2-7, with D maybe TRBD1 (6 bases). Looked up from germline, CDR1 is MNHNS and CDR2 is SASEGT. This CDR3 spans 12 amino acids. The V and J ends lost 8 bases and 4 bases respectively, with 12 bases between them. This CDR3 is CASGQGMYEQYF. The CDR3 region has the DNA TGTGCCAGCGGGCAGGGGATGTACGAGCAGTACTTC.

V and J are TRBV20-1 and TRBJ2-4, with 12 bases that match TRBD2. This CDR3 has 18 amino acids. Looked up from germline, CDR1 is DFQATT and CDR2 is SNEGSKA (reference sequence). V lost 3 bases, J lost 0 bases, and 9 bases stayed unmatched. The CDR3 reads CSARLSKGLAGAKNIQYF. CDR3 nucleotides: TGCAGTGCTAGGCTATCCAAGGGACTAGCGGGAGCCAAAAACATTCAGTACTTC.

This clonotype showed up just a few times. This chain connects TRBV5-1 to TRBJ2-1; D unresolved. The germline V and J ends were trimmed by 4 bases and 6 bases, with 5 bases remaining between them. The CDR3 covers 11 residues. Germline CDR1 reads SGHRS; CDR2 reads YFSETQ. CDR3 region: CASSAFNEQFF. In DNA, the CDR3 is TGCGCCAGCAGCGCGTTCAATGAGCAGTTCTTC.

This rearrangement joins TRBV9 to TRBJ2-3; a weak D match, TRBD1 (5 bases). CDR1 is SGDLS, CDR2 YYNGEE, per germline. CDR3 length: 14 amino acids. V lost 0 bases and J 0 bases, leaving 5 bases between the germline ends. CDR3 in DNA: TGTGCCAGCAGCGTAGAGGGGAGCACAGATACGCAGTATTTT. The encoded protein is CASSVEGSTDTQYF.

The J gene is TRBJ2-7, the V gene TRBV27, with a possible D match to TRBD1 (8 bases). The CDR3 spans 11 residues. Germline values: CDR1 MNHEY, CDR2 SMNVEV (reference sequence). V lost 6 bases, J lost 9 bases, and 12 bases lay in between. The CDR3 coding sequence is TGTGCCAGCAGACAGGGGGGGTCGCAGTACTTC. Protein product: CASRQGGSQYF.

There are a few counts of this clonotype. The chain employs TRBV27 and TRBJ2-7, with D tentatively TRBD1 (5 bases). The CDR3 contains 15 residues. The V gene lost 3 bases and the J gene lost 3 bases, with 15 bases spanning the gap. Germline loops: CDR1 MNHEY, CDR2 SMNVEV (reference sequence). In DNA, the CDR3 is TGTGCCAGCAGTTTCCAGGGCCGAACTCTCTACGAGCAGTACTTC. It encodes CASSFQGRTLYEQYF.

This clonotype came up many times. This rearrangement joins TRBV6-6 to TRBJ1-2; D is unresolved. The CDR3 spans 16 residues. Deletions cut 2 bases from V and 3 bases from J, with 16 bases between. From germline, CDR1 is MNHNY and CDR2 SVGAGI (reference sequence). The CDR3 here is CASSYPEWERDYGYTF. CDR3 DNA sequence: TGTGCCAGCAGTTACCCAGAATGGGAACGAGACTATGGCTACACCTTC.